Given below is one TCR beta chain in context. The data belong to a study of blood T cell repertoires in COVID-19. Across the study: Material from acute and convalescent COVID-19 was sourced from the United States, Italy and Spain. Sample material is recorded as cDNA or gDNA derived from T cells, B-cell-depleted T cells, or PBMCs.

In the original processing: Estimates of nucleated cell counts were drawn from the amplification of reference gene primers. The table came from immunoSEQ multiplex PCR; TCRdb's copy has only in-frame clones and leaves some out. V and J calls and clone size are those listed in that table; D and trimming were worked out from the DNA. The data hold roughly 190,000 clones, with 90% observed a single time. With 1 base clipped from V and 0 bases from J, the junction kept 7 bases outside the gene matches. CDR1 is SGHAT and CDR2 is FQNNGV in the germline V gene. This CDR3 has 17 amino acids. The sequencing sample was made of peripheral blood. The sequence derives from a man aged 50-60 years with acute or convalescent COVID-19. The chain uses TRBV11-2 and TRBJ2-5; 8 bases agree with TRBD2. For the CDR3, the DNA is TGTGCCAGCAGCTTAGGGAGATTAGCGGGGAACCAAGAGACCCAGTACTTC. Encoded protein: CASSLGRLAGNQETQYF.